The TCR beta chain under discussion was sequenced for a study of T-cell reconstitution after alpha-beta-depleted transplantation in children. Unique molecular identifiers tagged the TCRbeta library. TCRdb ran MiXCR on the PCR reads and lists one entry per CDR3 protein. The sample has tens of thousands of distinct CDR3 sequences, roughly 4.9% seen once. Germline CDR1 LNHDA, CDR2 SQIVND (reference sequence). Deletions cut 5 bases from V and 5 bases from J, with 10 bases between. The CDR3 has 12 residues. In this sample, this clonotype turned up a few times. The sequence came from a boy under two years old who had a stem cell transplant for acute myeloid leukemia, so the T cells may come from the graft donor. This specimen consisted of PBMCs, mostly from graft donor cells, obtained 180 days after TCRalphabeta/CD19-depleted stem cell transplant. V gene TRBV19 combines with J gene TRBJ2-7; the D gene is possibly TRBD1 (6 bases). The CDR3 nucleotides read TGTGCCAGTAGTTCCTGGGGGCACGAGCAGTACTTC. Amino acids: CASSSWGHEQYF. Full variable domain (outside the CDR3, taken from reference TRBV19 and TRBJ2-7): DGGITQSPKYLFRKEGQNVTLSCEQNLNHDAMYWYRQDPGQGLRLIYYSQIVNDFQKGDIAEGYSVSREKKESFPLTVTSAQKNPTAFYLCASSSWGHEQYFGPGTRLTVT.